Below are 17 T cell receptor beta chains sequenced from a single sample in a study of cytomegalovirus exposure and HLA in healthy donors. The PCR employed 60 Vbeta primers together with 13 Jbeta primers. Clones were sequenced by immunoSEQ multiplex PCR, and TCRdb holds only the in-frame ones, with some missing. The sample has 180,000 or so clones, about 9.4% seen once. The sample consisted of PBMCs. Receptor source: a woman in her 30s in good health and CMV-seropositive.

V gene TRBV10-2 combines with J gene TRBJ2-3, with 9 bases aligning to TRBD1. CDR1 and CDR2 from the germline V gene are WSHSY and SAAADI. V dropped 9 bases and J dropped 5; count of bases not matched to a gene: 3. There are 12 residues in the CDR3. The chain's CDR3 is CASGDREDTQYF. The CDR3 DNA is TGCGCCAGTGGGGACAGGGAAGATACGCAGTATTTT.

The chain links TRBV7-9 to TRBJ2-2; 9 nucleotides match TRBD1. This CDR3 is 15 amino acids long. After removal of 4 bases from V and 7 bases from J, the junction contained 7 bases not matched to a gene. CDR1 is SEHNR and CDR2 is FQNEAQ in the germline V gene (reference sequence). The CDR3 DNA reads as TGTGCCAGCAGCTCGGGGGACAGGGCCCGCGGGGAGCTGTTTTTT. This codes for CASSSGDRARGELFF.

In its sample, this clone was seen a few times. The V call is TRBV2, the J call TRBJ1-1; 9 bases are a match to TRBD1. The ends lost 6 bases at V and 2 bases at J; junction bases unmatched: 7. Germline V gives CDR1 SNHLY, CDR2 FYNNEI. The CDR3 covers 15 residues. The CDR3 spells CASSLDRGINTEAFF. Written as DNA, the CDR3 is TGTGCCAGCAGCTTGGACAGGGGCATAAACACTGAAGCTTTCTTT.

The chain is built from TRBV18 and TRBJ2-7, with a tentative D call TRBD1 (5 bases). The CDR3 has 12 residues. Deletions cut 2 bases from V and 6 bases from J, with 8 bases between. Germline CDR1 reads KGHSH; CDR2 reads LQKENI. The CDR3 reads CASSPGASEQYF. In DNA, the CDR3 is TGTGCCAGCTCACCAGGGGCGAGCGAGCAGTACTTC.

The rearrangement uses TRBV2 and TRBJ2-1; 10 bases match TRBD2. The CDR3 extends over 17 amino acids. The V gene end was trimmed by 6 bases and the J gene end by 7 bases; junction bases not matched to a gene: 15. The germline gives CDR1 SNHLY, CDR2 FYNNEI. CDR3 in amino acids: CASSREGSGRAGNEQFF. The CDR3 DNA is TGTGCCAGCAGCCGGGAGGGGAGCGGGAGGGCGGGGAATGAGCAGTTCTTC.

V and J are TRBV4-1 and TRBJ1-2, with a possible D match to TRBD1 (6 bases). The germline gives CDR1 MGHRA, CDR2 YSYEKL. CDR3 length equals 14 residues. V was shortened by 1 base and J by 5 bases, with 11 bases between the two germline ends. The CDR3 DNA reads TGCGCCAGCAGCCAAGCCGGGACAACGTATGGCTACACCTTC. Encoded protein: CASSQAGTTYGYTF.

This clone was detected only a few times. The chain uses TRBV5-1 and TRBJ2-7; 10 bases align to TRBD2. CDR3 size: 13 residues. Germline V CDR1 and CDR2: SGHRS, YFSETQ. With V trimmed by 0 bases and J by 6 bases, 0 bases remained unmatched. This CDR3 is CASSLGTSGEQYF. The DNA for the CDR3 is TGCGCCAGCAGCTTGGGGACTAGCGGCGAGCAGTACTTC.

This clone turned up a few times. The chain couples TRBV5-4 to TRBJ2-1, with D unresolved. The CDR3 runs to 14 residues. Germline V gene data show CDR1 as SGHNT and CDR2 as YYREEE (reference sequence). V lost 4 bases, J lost 4 bases, and 12 bases lay in between. The chain's CDR3 is CASSLPNLYNEQFF. Written as DNA, the CDR3 is TGTGCCAGCAGCCTCCCGAACCTATACAATGAGCAGTTCTTC.

The CDR3: CSVEVGAGDEQYF. CDR3 in DNA: TGCAGCGTTGAAGTCGGCGCGGGTGACGAGCAGTACTTC. The rearrangement joins TRBV29-1 to TRBJ2-5; D possibly corresponds to TRBD2 (5 bases). The J call may be mistaken, given a closer DNA end match to TRBJ2-7. The length of the CDR3 is 13 residues. In germline, CDR1 is SQVTM, CDR2 ANQGSEA.

This clone was picked up a small number of times. J is TRBJ1-2 and V is TRBV7-8, with TRBD1 matching 9 bases. The CDR3 length is 15 residues. With V trimmed by 5 bases and J by 5 bases, 9 bases remained unmatched. CDR1 is SGHVS and CDR2 is FQNEAQ in the germline V gene. The CDR3 DNA sequence: TGTGCCAGCAGCCCCGGACAGGGGTTTACGTATGGCTACACCTTC. Translation: CASSPGQGFTYGYTF.

The gene calls are TRBV29-1 and TRBJ1-4, with 7 bases that match TRBD1. The CDR3 extends over 13 amino acids. CDR1 is SQVTM, CDR2 ANQGSEA, per germline. J lost 2 bases, V lost 7 bases, and 4 bases had no gene match. The CDR3 coding sequence is TGCAGCGGGGGCAGGGGGACTAATGAAAAACTGTTTTTT. This sequence encodes CSGGRGTNEKLFF.

In this sample, this clone turned up a few times. The CDR3 bases are TGCGCCAGCAGCCCTGGACAGGGGGCGGGGTATGGCTACACCTTC. Amino acid sequence: CASSPGQGAGYGYTF. The chain uses TRBV4-1 and TRBJ1-2; 11 bases align to TRBD1. There are 15 residues in the CDR3. Germline V gene data show CDR1 as MGHRA and CDR2 as YSYEKL. Germline trimming cut 4 bases from V and 5 bases from J; bases unmatched to any gene: 6.

The chain recombines TRBV27 with TRBJ2-7; D is unresolved. The CDR3 is 14 residues long. V was shortened by 3 bases and J by 2 bases, with 11 bases between the two germline ends. CDR1 and CDR2 (germline): MNHEY, SMNVEV (reference sequence). DNA for the CDR3: TGTGCCAGCAGTTTCTGGGCAAATCCCTACGAGCAGTACTTC. Amino acids: CASSFWANPYEQYF.

The chain is built from TRBV27 and TRBJ1-2; 9 nucleotides agree with TRBD1. V lost 8 bases and J lost 4; bases outside the gene matches: 14. From germline, CDR1 is MNHEY and CDR2 SMNVEV (reference sequence). The CDR3 consists of 16 residues. The CDR3 here is CASRYLYRGHSYGYTF. As DNA, the CDR3 is TGTGCCAGCCGATACCTGTACAGGGGGCATAGCTATGGCTACACCTTC.

The V and J genes are TRBV6-1 and TRBJ2-7; a possible D gene is TRBD2 (6 bases). V was clipped by 1 base and J by 4 bases, with 14 bases between them. The CDR3 extends over 15 amino acids. In germline, CDR1 is MNHNS, CDR2 SASEGT. The CDR3 loop is CASSEGAGFWYEQYF. The CDR3 DNA reads TGTGCCAGCAGTGAAGGTGCGGGGTTTTGGTACGAGCAGTACTTC.

This clone was seen a handful of times. J is TRBJ2-7 and V is TRBV9, with TRBD1 as a possible D gene (6 bases). The CDR3 loop spans 14 amino acids. Germline lookup yields CDR1 SGDLS and CDR2 YYNGEE. Trimming cost V 3 bases and J 7 bases, with 17 bases left between them. This CDR3 reads CASSAEPGVEEQYF. CDR3 bases: TGTGCCAGCAGCGCCGAACCAGGGGTTGAGGAGCAGTACTTC.

As regards this clone: This same CDR3 is encoded by further DNA sequences in the sample. This chain connects TRBV5-1 to TRBJ1-1; possibly TRBD1 for D (6 bases). Germline V CDR1 and CDR2: SGHRS, YFSETQ. V was cut by 4 bases and J by 2 bases, with 15 bases left in between. The CDR3 spans 15 residues. As DNA, the CDR3 is TGCGCCAGCAGCCTAGGGACATTACTTAACACTGAAGCTTTCTTT. Residues: CASSLGTLLNTEAFF.